Reported below is one TCR beta chain. This sample stems from a study of blood T cell repertoires in COVID-19. Germline lookup yields CDR1 GTSNPN and CDR2 SVGIG (reference sequence). Trimming removed 2 bases at V and 4 bases at J, with 12 bases between. This CDR3 is built from 14 residues. Profiling relied on immunoSEQ multiplex PCR, and the TCRdb table lists in-frame clones only, not all of them. This table holds about 88,000 clones, approximately 86% found once. This TCR derives from a male donor with acute or convalescent COVID-19. The genes are TRBV30 and TRBJ1-5; D gene unclear. The sample consisted of peripheral blood. CDR3 in DNA: TGTGCCTGGAGTACCGACACTTTTAATCAGCCCCAGCATTTT. Translated, it gives CAWSTDTFNQPQHF.